The source of this TCR beta chain is a study of patients and donors after allogeneic stem cell transplantation. From germline, CDR1 is SGDLS and CDR2 YYNGEE. The CDR3 consists of 14 residues. The V segment lost 3 bases and the J segment 3 bases; nucleotides outside the gene matches: 4. A single record per CDR3 protein comes from TCRdb applying MiXCR to the RT-PCR reads. The data hold approximately 200,000 distinct CDR3 sequences, with 13% to 15% observed a single time. The chain carries TRBV9 and TRBJ2-7; 9 positions match TRBD1. This TCR was recovered from a human donor who was either an allogeneic HSCT recipient or a stem cell or donor lymphocyte infusion donor (not recorded which). It is not recorded whose cells these are; they may come from a transplant donor. Input material: blood, either unsorted or a sorted T cell fraction (not recorded which). Here the CDR3 reads CASSDTGQGYEQYF. The DNA for the CDR3 is TGTGCCAGCAGCGACACGGGACAGGGCTACGAGCAGTACTTC.